These 24 T cell receptor beta chains share one sample of origin, sequenced in a study of neurological immune-mediated disorders. TCRdb fed the 5' RACE reads into MiXCR, producing one record per CDR3 protein. The sample includes approximately 87,000 distinct CDR3 sequences, approximately 14% seen only once; the top ten take around 6.8%. Sequenced material: PBMCs. These receptors came from a woman in her forties or fifties in good health.

The sample holds many counts of this clonotype. The CDR3 is CASRTDGNYGYTF. The CDR3 nucleotides read TGTGCCAGCCGGACTGACGGAAACTATGGCTACACCTTC. V and J are TRBV28 and TRBJ1-2; D remains ambiguous. From germline, CDR1 is MDHEN and CDR2 SYDVKM. This CDR3 region has 13 residues. V was trimmed by 8 bases and J by 2 bases, leaving 12 bases between them.

In its sample, this clonotype was seen many times. The chain combines TRBV20-1 with TRBJ2-7; 7 bases match TRBD1. Per germline, CDR1 DFQATT and CDR2 SNEGSKA (reference sequence). The CDR3 spans 14 residues. Unmatched junction bases numbered 2, after V lost 0 bases and J lost 0 bases. In nucleotides, the CDR3 is TGCAGTGCTAGAGAACAGGGGTACTCCTACGAGCAGTACTTC. Its translation: CSAREQGYSYEQYF.

In its sample, this clonotype was seen many times. The V and J genes are TRBV5-1 and TRBJ2-2; no clear D gene. Germline V gene sequence: CDR1 SGHRS, CDR2 YFSETQ. The CDR3 loop spans 16 amino acids. V was trimmed by 0 bases and J by 2 bases, leaving 11 bases between them. This CDR3 is CASSLADGPNTGELFF. The CDR3 DNA sequence: TGCGCCAGCAGCTTGGCCGACGGACCAAACACCGGGGAGCTGTTTTTT.

This clonotype was seen repeatedly, ten times or more. The V and J genes are TRBV27 and TRBJ1-2; 8 bases are shared with TRBD1. CDR3 length: 16 residues. Germline CDR1 MNHEY, CDR2 SMNVEV (reference sequence). With V trimmed by 0 bases and J by 3 bases, 6 bases remained unmatched. CDR3 protein: CASSLSRAGGDYGYTF. The CDR3 bases are TGTGCCAGCAGTTTATCAAGGGCAGGGGGCGACTATGGCTACACCTTC.

In its sample, this clonotype was seen many times. In DNA form, the CDR3 reads TGTGCCACCAGTGATTGGACAGGGACCTATGGCTACACCTTC. Protein: CATSDWTGTYGYTF. The chain joins TRBV24-1 to TRBJ1-2; TRBD1 matches 8 bases. The CDR3 extends over 14 amino acids. V shed 2 bases, J shed 4 bases, and the junction held 2 bases outside the gene matches. Germline V gene lookup returns CDR1 KGHDR and CDR2 SFDVKD.

This clonotype has a handful of counts. The chain employs TRBV6-1 and TRBJ1-1; 7 bases match TRBD1. This CDR3 contains 14 residues. The ends lost 6 bases at V and 2 bases at J; junction bases unmatched: 6. CDR1 and CDR2 from the germline V gene are MNHNS and SASEGT. DNA of the CDR3: TGTGCCAGCAGACAGGGACAGATCAACACTGAAGCTTTCTTT. Translated: CASRQGQINTEAFF.

The V gene is TRBV5-1, the J gene TRBJ1-2, with TRBD1 identical over 9 bases. The CDR3 has 15 residues. The junction had 4 bases not matched to a gene; V was cut back by 1 base and J by 3 bases. Germline lookup yields CDR1 SGHRS and CDR2 YFSETQ. The CDR3 spells CASSLTTGGDYGYTF. As DNA, the CDR3 is TGCGCCAGCAGCTTGACCACAGGGGGCGACTATGGCTACACCTTC.

This clonotype came up many times. The CDR3 DNA is TGCAGTGCTATTTTAGCGCTGCCCTACAATGAGCAGTTCTTC. Its protein product is CSAILALPYNEQFF. The chain links TRBV20-1 to TRBJ2-1; possible D gene TRBD2, 5 bases. This CDR3 contains 14 residues. Trimming left V 4 bases short and J 2 bases short, with 12 bases between. Germline-derived CDR1 and CDR2 are DFQATT and SNEGSKA (reference sequence).

This clonotype appeared many times. The rearrangement links TRBV9 to TRBJ1-5; D may be TRBD1 (5 bases). V lost 3 bases, J lost 3 bases, and 13 bases lay in between. This CDR3 is 15 amino acids long. From germline, CDR1 is SGDLS and CDR2 YYNGEE. This chain's CDR3 is CASSAGGGDNQPQHF. For the CDR3, the DNA is TGTGCCAGCAGCGCCGGCGGAGGGGACAATCAGCCCCAGCATTTT.

This clonotype was recorded many times. The rearrangement links TRBV20-1 to TRBJ2-7; 8 positions match TRBD2. Germline V gene sequence: CDR1 DFQATT, CDR2 SNEGSKA (reference sequence). This CDR3 spans 15 amino acids. Germline trimming cut 0 bases from V and 6 bases from J; bases unmatched to any gene: 10. CDR3 protein: CSARDFRAGAREQYF. CDR3 sequence (DNA): TGCAGTGCTAGAGATTTCCGAGCGGGAGCACGCGAGCAGTACTTC.

This clonotype was seen many times. This CDR3 reads CATSRDSPGTDTQYF. In nucleotides, the CDR3 is TGTGCCACCAGCAGAGATAGCCCCGGTACAGATACGCAGTATTTT. The rearrangement uses TRBV15 and TRBJ2-3; D uncertain. The CDR3 sequence is 15 residues long. The germline gives CDR1 LNHNV, CDR2 YYDKDF (reference sequence). The germline V and J ends were trimmed by 0 bases and 3 bases, with 10 bases remaining between them. Drawing the rest from reference TRBV15 and TRBJ2-3, the complete variable domain is DAMVIQNPRYQVTQFGKPVTLSCSQTLNHNVMYWYQQKSSQAPKLLFHYYDKDFNNEADTPDNFQSRRPNTSFCFLDIRSPGLGDTAMYLCATSRDSPGTDTQYFGPGTRLTVL.

This clonotype showed up many times. The CDR3 DNA reads TGTGCCAGCAGCTTAGAGGCCGGGGAGCTGTTTTTT. Translated: CASSLEAGELFF. The V and J genes are TRBV7-9 and TRBJ2-2; D gene unclear. The germline V and J ends were trimmed by 1 base and 6 bases, with 3 bases remaining between them. The CDR3 covers 12 residues. Germline V CDR1 and CDR2: SEHNR, FQNEAQ (reference sequence).

This clonotype was counted many times. V is TRBV28 and J is TRBJ2-1; 8 nucleotides match TRBD2. This CDR3 has 13 amino acids. Germline V gene data show CDR1 as MDHEN and CDR2 as SYDVKM. The ends lost 5 bases at V and 6 bases at J; junction bases unmatched: 3. CDR3 sequence: CASSIGLANEQFF. DNA for the CDR3: TGTGCCAGCAGTATAGGACTAGCCAATGAGCAGTTCTTC. Supplemented by reference TRBV28 and TRBJ2-1, the full variable domain reads DVKVTQSSRYLVKRTGEKVFLECVQDMDHENMFWYRQDPGLGLRLIYFSYDVKMKEKGDIPEGYSVSREKKERFSLILESASTNQTSMYLCASSIGLANEQFFGPGTRLTVL.

This clonotype was found many times. The rearrangement joins TRBV5-1 to TRBJ2-3; D gene ambiguous. V lost 3 bases and J lost 4, with 15 bases in between. This CDR3 contains 15 residues. Germline V gene sequence: CDR1 SGHRS, CDR2 YFSETQ. CDR3 protein: CASSSEPVGADTQYF. CDR3 coding DNA: TGCGCCAGCAGCTCGGAACCAGTAGGTGCAGATACGCAGTATTTT.

This clonotype occurred many times. CDR3 sequence (DNA): TGCGCCAGCACCACCTTAGGGGGGCTGGCGGCTGAAGCTTTCTTT. Its protein is CASTTLGGLAAEAFF. The rearrangement uses TRBV5-1 and TRBJ1-1; perhaps TRBD1 as D (6 bases). The V end lost 6 bases, the J end lost 6 bases, and 21 bases lay between the germline ends. From germline, CDR1 is SGHRS and CDR2 YFSETQ. The CDR3 runs 15 residues.

This clonotype occurred once. The V call is TRBV6-5, the J call TRBJ1-4, with 9 positions matching TRBD1. This CDR3 has 15 amino acids. The germline V gene has CDR1 MNHEY and CDR2 SVGAGI. With V trimmed by 4 bases and J by 5 bases, 5 bases remained unmatched. The CDR3 region has the DNA TGTGCCAGCAGTTCCTCCGGGACAGGGAATGAAAAACTGTTTTTT. Amino acid sequence: CASSSSGTGNEKLFF.

V is TRBV28 and J is TRBJ2-7; no clear D. The CDR3 consists of 14 residues. Looked up from germline, CDR1 is MDHEN and CDR2 is SYDVKM. The V gene lost 1 base and the J gene lost 7 bases, with 14 bases spanning the gap. As DNA, the CDR3 is TGTGCCAGCAGTTTATTCCGGCGAGTAGGAGAGCAGTACTTC. It encodes CASSLFRRVGEQYF.

This clonotype appeared many times. The genes are TRBV5-5 and TRBJ2-2; weak D call: TRBD2 (5 bases). Germline lookup yields CDR1 SGHKS and CDR2 YYEKEE (reference sequence). The CDR3 extends over 15 amino acids. Trimming removed 4 bases from V and 2 bases from J, with 12 bases in between. CDR3 sequence reads: CASSLEATNTGELFF. CDR3 coding DNA: TGTGCCAGCAGCCTGGAGGCGACAAACACCGGGGAGCTGTTTTTT.

This clonotype was counted many times. V gene TRBV29-1 combines with J gene TRBJ2-1, with a possible D match to TRBD1 (6 bases). The CDR3 has 13 residues. Trimming left V 6 bases short and J 7 bases short, with 16 bases between. CDR1 is SQVTM and CDR2 is ANQGSEA in the germline V gene. The CDR3 loop is CSVHRSRGNEQFF. The CDR3 coding sequence is TGCAGCGTGCATAGGTCTAGGGGGAATGAGCAGTTCTTC.

This clonotype was seen at least ten times. The chain combines TRBV28 with TRBJ2-3; TRBD2 might be the D (5 bases). This CDR3 region has 16 residues. V was cut by 3 bases and J by 0 bases, with 13 bases left in between. Germline assignment: CDR1 MDHEN and CDR2 SYDVKM. The CDR3 here is CASSFNPGGSTDTQYF. The CDR3 bases are TGTGCCAGCAGTTTCAATCCGGGCGGGAGCACAGATACGCAGTATTTT. Full variable domain (missing parts from reference TRBV28 and TRBJ2-3): DVKVTQSSRYLVKRTGEKVFLECVQDMDHENMFWYRQDPGLGLRLIYFSYDVKMKEKGDIPEGYSVSREKKERFSLILESASTNQTSMYLCASSFNPGGSTDTQYFGPGTRLTVL.

This clonotype was seen at least ten times. This chain uses TRBV6-1 with TRBJ1-4; D gene ambiguous. This CDR3 has 16 amino acids. V was shortened by 0 bases and J by 4 bases, with 12 bases between the two germline ends. CDR1 and CDR2 from the germline V gene are MNHNS and SASEGT. The CDR3 bases are TGTGCCAGCAGTGAAGCGCTCGGGCAGCTTAATGAAAAACTGTTTTTT. Protein product: CASSEALGQLNEKLFF.

This clonotype was detected ten times or more. This chain connects TRBV21-1 to TRBJ1-5; the table's D call TRBD1 went unverified against the DNA. TRBV21-1 is designated a pseudogene. CDR3 length: 16 amino acids. The CDR3 coding sequence is TGTGCCAGCAGCATGGACAGGGGGCACGGCAATCAGCCCCAGCATTTT. This encodes CASSMDRGHGNQPQHF.

In its sample, this clonotype was seen many times. This chain connects TRBV7-9 to TRBJ1-2; D might be TRBD1 (5 bases). V gave up 1 base and J gave up 7 bases, with 16 bases separating them. The CDR3 has 15 residues. Germline V CDR1 and CDR2: SEHNR, FQNEAQ (reference sequence). As DNA, the CDR3 is TGTGCCAGCAGCTTAGACATCCGCAGCGGGGGTGGCTACACCTTC. This translates into CASSLDIRSGGGYTF.

The chain recombines TRBV20-1 with TRBJ2-7, with 7 nucleotides matching TRBD2. This CDR3 is 13 amino acids long. Germline CDR1 reads DFQATT; CDR2 reads SNEGSKA (reference sequence). Trimming removed 3 bases from V and 3 bases from J; junction bases left unmatched: 5. The DNA of the CDR3 is TGCAGTGCTAGCCGAGCGGGGAGCTACGAGCAGTACTTC. Its protein is CSASRAGSYEQYF.